This T cell receptor beta chain was captured by sequencing in a study of blood T cells in healthy people across ages. Study-wide results and caveats: No one knew whether donors had CMV, which possibly confounded expanded clonotype changes. Age showed a roughly linear inverse relationship with TCR beta diversity per million T cells.

Roughly 9.8 milliliters of peripheral blood were drawn from each donor. In this sample, this clonotype turned up a few times. Its antigen remains unidentified. The authors ran a second PCR of about 7 to 11 cycles using a sample-barcoded 5' primer and a J-beta primer mix. The template-switch adaptor was a 5' adaptor with 12 random nucleotides. It tagged each cDNA molecule. TCRdb itself ran the 5' RACE reads through MiXCR, one entry per CDR3 protein. Of about 730,000 distinct CDR3 sequences listed, around 46% are singletons. What was sequenced was blood. The clonotype comes from a woman aged 55-70 years in good health.

The CDR3 nucleotides read TGTGCCAGCAGTAGGGGGCGTGAGCATGGCTACACCTTC. It is translated as CASSRGREHGYTF. V and J are TRBV2 and TRBJ1-2, with 7 bases fitting TRBD1. V lost 5 bases and J lost 6; bases outside the gene matches: 6. In germline, CDR1 is SNHLY, CDR2 FYNNEI. The CDR3 is made up of 13 amino acids.